Described below is a single T cell receptor beta chain sequence and its context. Its specificity is not known. These data are taken from a study of cytomegalovirus exposure and HLA in healthy donors. Overall study results and limits: What TCR beta sequences reportedly achieved was accurate prediction of HLA-A and HLA-B alleles in most subjects. Many donors shared some public TCRs, even though most TCR sequences were rare. Follow-up analysis later connected one missense variant in DCLRE1C with trimming of TCR beta V- and J-genes.

Germline CDR1 reads SGHTA; CDR2 reads FQGTGA. Trimming removed 3 bases from V and 9 bases from J; junction bases left unmatched: 2. This CDR3 spans 15 amino acids. Healthy people donating bone marrow made up the donors. PCR primers comprised 60 Vbeta and 13 Jbeta primers. TCRdb's table, derived via immunoSEQ multiplex PCR, lists solely in-frame clones and lacks some. The sample includes approximately 120,000 clones, 65% to 80% of them seen just once. Material: PBMCs. The chain employs TRBV7-3 and TRBJ2-1; 16 bases map to TRBD2. The clonotype originates from a woman in her thirties or forties in good health and CMV-seropositive. The CDR3 DNA reads TGTGCCAGCAGCTTCGGGACTAGCGGGAGGGGTGAGCAGTTCTTC. It codes for CASSFGTSGRGEQFF. Using reference TRBV7-3 and TRBJ2-1 for the parts outside the CDR3, the full variable domain is GAGVSQTPSNKVTEKGKYVELRCDPISGHTALYWYRQSLGQGPEFLIYFQGTGAADDSGLPNDRFFAVRPEGSVSTLKIQRTERGDSAVYLCASSFGTSGRGEQFFGPGTRLTVL.